This TCR beta chain stems from a study of blood T cell repertoires in COVID-19. Study details: Sites across the United States, Italy and Spain contributed samples from acute and convalescent COVID-19. Sample material is recorded as cDNA or gDNA derived from T cells, B-cell-depleted T cells, or PBMCs.

Germline CDR1 KGHSH, CDR2 LQKENI. This CDR3 has 16 residues. Trimming cost V 3 bases and J 2 bases; bases outside gene matches: 7. Authors' methods: Amplification of reference gene primers was used by the study to estimate nucleated cell counts. Sequencing used immunoSEQ multiplex PCR; TCRdb keeps in-frame clones, though not all of them. The D gene and trimming were derived from the DNA, and the V and J assignments and clone size from that table. The data show over 200,000 clones, about four fifths seen once. The clonotype was recovered from a woman between 35 and 50 years old with active or convalescent COVID-19. The sequencing input was peripheral blood. The chain recombines TRBV18 with TRBJ2-1; 7 bases are a match to TRBD1. CDR3 sequence: CASSPPGQSTYNEQFF. The CDR3 DNA sequence: TGTGCCAGCTCACCTCCGGGACAGTCCACCTACAATGAGCAGTTCTTC.